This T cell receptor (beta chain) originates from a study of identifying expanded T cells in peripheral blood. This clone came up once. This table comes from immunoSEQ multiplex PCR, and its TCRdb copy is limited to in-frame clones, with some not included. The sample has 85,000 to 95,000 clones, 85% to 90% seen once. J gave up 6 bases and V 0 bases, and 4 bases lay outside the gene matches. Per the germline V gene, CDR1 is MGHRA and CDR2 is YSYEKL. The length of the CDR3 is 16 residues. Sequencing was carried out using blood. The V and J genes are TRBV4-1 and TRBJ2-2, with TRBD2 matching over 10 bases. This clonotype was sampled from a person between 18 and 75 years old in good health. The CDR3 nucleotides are TGCGCCAGCAGCCAAGATCTAAGCGGGAGGGCCGGGGAGCTGTTTTTT. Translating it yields CASSQDLSGRAGELFF.